A selection of T cell receptor beta chains follows, all from one sample in a study of shared clonotypes between healthy human individuals. The data were produced by immunoSEQ multiplex PCR, yet TCRdb's version contains in-frame clones alone and is incomplete. The data hold around 1.5 million clones, with about 98% observed a single time. Sequenced input: naive CD4+ T cells sorted from blood. These receptors originate from a man aged 30-40 years in good health. CDR3s include the opening cysteine and the closing phenylalanine or tryptophan. The order of the fields is V gene, J gene, clone size, D gene, CDR3 protein, CDR3 DNA. The D gene is left open where the match is weak. Clone size is not always given. Where it is, it says once, few, many or a class for expanded clones.

TRBV5-6	TRBJ2-7	NA	NA	CASSLLSLPVGFSYEQYF	TGTGCCAGCAGCTTGTTATCTTTGCCCGTGGGTTTCAGCTACGAGCAGTACTTC
TRBV6-1	TRBJ2-4	NA	NA	CASSGIAKNIQYF	TGTGCCAGCTCCGGGATAGCCAAAAACATTCAGTACTTC
TRBV5-6	TRBJ2-7	NA	TRBD1	CASSSDRGYEQYF	TGTGCCAGCAGCTCGGACAGGGGCTACGAGCAGTACTTC
TRBV15	TRBJ2-7	NA	NA	CATSNPGVSGYEQYF	TGTGCCACCAGCAACCCGGGGGTCTCGGGGTACGAGCAGTACTTC
TRBV30	TRBJ1-4	NA	NA	CAWGDGSTNEKLFF	TGTGCCTGGGGGGACGGATCGACTAATGAAAAACTGTTTTTT
TRBV18	TRBJ2-1	NA	TRBD2	CASSPPGGNNEQFF	TGTGCCAGCTCACCACCGGGGGGGAACAATGAGCAGTTCTTC
TRBV4-3	TRBJ2-1	NA	NA	CASSHQGGRQFF	TGCGCCAGCAGCCACCAGGGGGGTCGGCAGTTCTTC
TRBV27	TRBJ2-6	NA	TRBD1	CASSPRTGGIAGANVLTF	TGTGCCAGCAGTCCCCGGACAGGGGGCATCGCTGGGGCCAACGTCCTGACTTTC
TRBV12-1	TRBJ1-2	NA	NA	CASSFAGQGYGYTF	TGTGCCAGCAGCTTTGCTGGACAGGGGTACGGCTACACCTTC
TRBV28	TRBJ2-7	NA	TRBD1	CASSPGTDLPGQYF	TGTGCCAGCAGCCCCGGGACAGATCTTCCGGGGCAGTACTTC
TRBV5-1	TRBJ2-1	once	TRBD2	CASSLIGLAGGSDVHEQFF	TGCGCCAGCTCCCTCATCGGGCTAGCGGGAGGCTCCGATGTTCATGAGCAGTTCTTC
TRBV5-5	TRBJ2-7	once	TRBD2	CASSLALAGGTYEQYF	TGTGCCAGCAGCTTGGCTCTAGCGGGAGGAACCTACGAGCAGTACTTC
TRBV5-1	TRBJ2-3	NA	TRBD1	CATKGAVASTDTQYF	TGCGCCACCAAGGGGGCGGTCGCTAGCACAGATACGCAGTATTTT
TRBV18	TRBJ2-7	NA	TRBD1	CASSPKGQGAGEQYF	TGTGCCAGCTCACCAAAGGGACAGGGGGCTGGCGAGCAGTACTTC
TRBV9	TRBJ2-7	NA	TRBD2	CASSVASGVSSYEQYF	TGTGCCAGCAGCGTAGCTAGCGGGGTGAGCTCCTACGAGCAGTACTTC
TRBV5-5	TRBJ2-7	NA	NA	CASSLVVDRPTQQYF	TGTGCCAGCAGCTTGGTTGTGGACAGACCTACGCAGCAGTACTTC
TRBV7-6	TRBJ2-7	NA	TRBD2	CASSVGAGLAGSEQYF	TGTGCCAGCAGCGTAGGTGCGGGGCTAGCGGGATCCGAGCAGTACTTC
TRBV2	TRBJ2-3	NA	TRBD1	CASSGQGLNTDTQYF	TGTGCCAGCAGTGGACAGGGCCTTAACACAGATACGCAGTATTTT
TRBV30	TRBJ1-4	NA	NA	CAHDVTGTTNEKLFF	TGTGCCCACGACGTAACGGGAACAACTAATGAAAAACTGTTTTTT
TRBV11-1	TRBJ2-7	NA	NA	CASSVGTEEQYF	TGTGCCAGCAGCGTTGGGACGGAAGAGCAGTACTTC
TRBV19	TRBJ2-1	once	NA	CASSLSRGNEQFF	TGTGCCAGTAGCCTCAGCCGCGGCAATGAGCAGTTCTTC
TRBV5-1	TRBJ2-7	NA	TRBD1	CASSRTGGVSYEQYF	TGCGCCAGCAGTCGGACAGGGGGCGTCTCCTACGAGCAGTACTTC
TRBV5-1	TRBJ2-7	NA	TRBD2	CASSLLSGRGEQYF	TGCGCCAGCAGCCTACTTAGCGGGAGGGGCGAGCAGTACTTC
TRBV15	TRBJ2-4	NA	TRBD2	CATSSRAGKNIQYF	TGTGCCACCAGCAGTCGAGCGGGAAAAAACATTCAGTACTTC
TRBV9	TRBJ2-3	NA	NA	CASSVRQGSAGDTQYF	TGTGCCAGCAGCGTACGGCAGGGCTCAGCGGGAGATACGCAGTATTTT
TRBV7-6	TRBJ2-5	NA	TRBD1	CASSLEPPAGTGRGTQYF	TGTGCCAGCAGCTTAGAGCCCCCCGCCGGGACAGGGAGAGGGACCCAGTACTTC
TRBV28	TRBJ2-5	once	TRBD1	CASGQGGLETQYF	TGTGCCAGCGGACAGGGGGGTTTAGAGACCCAGTACTTC
TRBV12-1	TRBJ1-1	NA	NA	CASSTLQGVGRVDTEAFF	TGTGCCAGCAGCACCCTACAGGGGGTAGGGAGGGTTGATACTGAAGCTTTCTTT
TRBV13	TRBJ2-2	NA	NA	CASSLLGAGTGELFF	TGTGCCAGCAGCTTACTAGGGGCCGGCACCGGGGAGCTGTTTTTT
TRBV27	TRBJ2-7	NA	TRBD2	CASSWLAGQAYEQYF	TGTGCCAGCAGTTGGCTAGCGGGACAAGCCTACGAGCAGTACTTC
TRBV6-1	TRBJ2-1	NA	NA	CASRQDSSYNEQFF	TGTGCCAGCAGACAGGATAGTTCCTACAATGAGCAGTTCTTC
TRBV4-3	TRBJ2-5	NA	NA	CASSQDVVPSETQYF	TGCGCCAGCAGCCAAGATGTAGTCCCTTCGGAGACCCAGTACTTC
TRBV11-3	TRBJ2-1	NA	NA	CASSSVGQEQFF	TGTGCCAGCAGCTCCGTCGGACAGGAGCAGTTCTTC
TRBV5-1	TRBJ2-3	NA	NA	CASSLAAEILTDTQYF	TGCGCCAGCAGCTTGGCCGCGGAGATCCTCACAGATACGCAGTATTTT
TRBV6-1	TRBJ2-7	NA	TRBD1	CASSEYKRQGAHEQYF	TGTGCCAGCAGTGAATACAAGAGACAGGGGGCACACGAGCAGTACTTC
TRBV20-1	TRBJ2-2	NA	NA	CSARGGGELFF	TGCAGTGCTAGAGGGGGCGGGGAGCTGTTTTTT
TRBV28	TRBJ2-3	NA	NA	CASSSGTSTDTQYF	TGTGCCAGCAGCTCCGGGACTAGCACAGATACGCAGTATTTT
TRBV7-9	TRBJ2-7	NA	TRBD2	CASSGGRPPYEQYF	TGTGCCAGCAGCGGCGGGAGGCCACCCTACGAGCAGTACTTC
TRBV6-4	TRBJ1-5	once	NA	CASSEGLRQPQHF	TGTGCCAGCAGTGAAGGGCTAAGGCAGCCCCAGCATTTT
TRBV28	TRBJ2-3	NA	NA	CASGQGGGSTDTQYF	TGTGCCAGCGGACAGGGCGGGGGTAGCACAGATACGCAGTATTTT
TRBV5-1	TRBJ1-1	NA	NA	CASSLGGAVATEAFF	TGCGCCAGCAGCCTGGGGGGGGCAGTAGCCACTGAAGCTTTCTTT
TRBV10-1	TRBJ2-1	NA	NA	CASSAQEIFSSYNEQFF	TGCGCCAGCAGTGCACAGGAGATCTTCAGCTCCTACAATGAGCAGTTCTTC
TRBV7-6	TRBJ2-7	NA	TRBD1	CASSLAGQTFAEQYF	TGTGCCAGCAGCTTAGCGGGACAGACCTTCGCCGAGCAGTACTTC
TRBV9	TRBJ1-4	NA	NA	CASSVGLQGYSTNEKLFF	TGTGCCAGCAGCGTAGGTCTCCAGGGGTACTCAACTAATGAAAAACTGTTTTTT
TRBV15	TRBJ1-2	NA	TRBD1	CATSRVGTGSFYYTF	TGTGCCACCAGCAGAGTAGGGACAGGGTCCTTTTATTACACCTTC
TRBV5-1	TRBJ1-1	NA	TRBD1	CASSQYGTGGLNTEAFF	TGCGCCAGCAGCCAATATGGGACAGGCGGTTTGAACACTGAAGCTTTCTTT
TRBV11-2	TRBJ2-3	NA	TRBD1	CASRRQGARTDTQYF	TGTGCCAGCAGACGACAGGGGGCCCGGACAGATACGCAGTATTTT
TRBV7-2	TRBJ2-7	NA	NA	CASSLMGTHEQYF	TGTGCCAGCAGCTTAATGGGGACCCACGAGCAGTACTTC
TRBV2	TRBJ2-5	NA	NA	CASSRTIRAGETQYF	TGTGCCAGTTCGCGCACGATTAGGGCGGGAGAGACCCAGTACTTC
TRBV7-9	TRBJ1-1	NA	TRBD1	CASSPRTGWMTEAFF	TGTGCCAGCAGCCCCCGGACAGGGTGGATGACTGAAGCTTTCTTT